Described below is a single TCR beta chain sequence and its context. Followed over time, Seattle patients had been enrolled while infection was active. In the source study's methods: It was from reference gene primer amplification that nucleated cell counts were estimated. The assay was immunoSEQ multiplex PCR, and TCRdb's table has in-frame clones only and misses some. V and J calls and clone size follow that table, whereas D and trimming were derived from the DNA. The sample gives 100,000 to 150,000 clones, more than 70% of which show up once; 2.5% to 3.5% is in the top ten. Germline V lookup: CDR1 SGHDN, CDR2 FVKESK. V was clipped by 5 bases and J by 9 bases; unmatched bases: 12. This CDR3 is built from 15 residues. The data originate from a study of blood T cell repertoires in COVID-19. Study-wide background: Samples came from the United States, Italy and Spain, spanning acute and convalescent COVID-19. T cells, B-cell-depleted T cells, or PBMCs supplied cDNA or gDNA.

This sequence joins TRBV14 and TRBJ2-4; 8 nucleotides agree with TRBD1. Sequencing used peripheral blood. The receptor was derived from a woman over 75 with COVID-19, enrolled during active disease. CDR3 loop: CASSGGRTGTVIQYF. DNA for the CDR3: TGTGCCAGCAGCGGAGGCAGGACAGGGACCGTCATTCAGTACTTC.